This T cell receptor (beta chain) stems from a study of blood T cell repertoires in COVID-19. The junction had 7 bases not matched to a gene; V was cut back by 3 bases and J by 2 bases. Germline V gene data show CDR1 as SGHRS and CDR2 as YFSETQ. CDR3 length: 16 amino acids. The method was immunoSEQ multiplex PCR; TCRdb's version includes in-frame clones alone and lacks a portion of them. The profile shows around 270,000 clones, approximately 89% of them singletons. This TCR was recovered from a man aged 40-49 years who had recovered from COVID-19. Sequenced: peripheral blood. V gene TRBV5-1 combines with J gene TRBJ2-7; 11 bases are a match to TRBD1. CDR3 coding DNA: TGCGCCAGCAGCTGGGGGCCGGGACAGGGGGCCTACGAGCAGTACTTC. The encoded protein is CASSWGPGQGAYEQYF.